What follows describes a single T cell receptor (beta chain). Its antigen is unidentified. Germline V gene sequence: CDR1 LNHDA, CDR2 SQIVND (reference sequence). The CDR3 is 14 residues long. The data belong to a study of CXCR3-negative and CXCR3-positive naive CD8 T cells. Overall study: Sequencing brought in some 130 million TRB reads altogether, and each library got about 1.5 +/- 0.3 million. Regarding the study as a whole: Memory CD8+ cells showed much lower diversity, while both naive subsets displayed comparably high diversity. The study found that naive CXCR3-negative and CXCR3-positive cells shared TRBV-TRBJ usage, while memory cells differed. Comparison of naive cells showed more hydrophobic TRB CDR3s in CXCR3-positive than in CXCR3-negative naive cells.

5' RACE with UMI labels generated the TRB cDNA libraries. TCRdb re-called the 5' RACE reads; every CDR3 protein appears as one record, without DNA. The sample spans fewer than 80,000 distinct CDR3 sequences; the ten largest clones claim around 4%. This TCR was sampled from a human donor in good health. Some clones in this sample may be carry-over from other donors' samples. Material: naive CXCR3- CD8+ T cells from blood. This sample's subset: CD45RO-CCR7+CD27+CD95- naive CD8+ T cells lacking CXCR3 (TNR3-). The chain couples TRBV19 to TRBJ2-7; no DNA is available, so the TRBD2 call from TCRdb remains unchecked. The CDR3 reads CASSVPGLASEQYF.